This entry lists 5 T cell receptor beta chains sequenced from one sample in a study of Ad26.COV2.S vaccination and SARS-CoV-2 variants. Generated by immunoSEQ multiplex PCR, the TCRdb table keeps only in-frame clones and is missing some. Among hundreds of thousands of clones listed, roughly 94% were seen once. The material was peripheral blood, obtained after recovery from COVID-19. The receptors derive from a human donor who had recovered from COVID-19.

This clone is a singleton in its sample. The rearrangement links TRBV24-1 to TRBJ2-3; TRBD1 matches at 7 bases. In germline, CDR1 is KGHDR, CDR2 SFDVKD. This CDR3 is built from 15 residues. Unmatched junction bases numbered 5, after V lost 2 bases and J lost 4 bases. The chain's CDR3 is CATSDSRQGADTQYF. CDR3 bases: TGTGCCACCAGTGATTCCCGACAGGGAGCAGATACGCAGTATTTT.

The chain has TRBV10-3 and TRBJ1-2, with 8 bases fitting TRBD1. Germline CDR1 ENHRY, CDR2 SYGVKD. Trimming took 4 bases from V and 4 from J; bases not matched to a gene: 8. The CDR3 extends over 15 amino acids. CDR3 in DNA: TGTGCCATCAGTGGGACAGGGAAGAATGGCTATGGCTACACCTTC. It encodes CAISGTGKNGYGYTF.

This CDR3 reads CASSVSGGSHEEQYF. CDR3 DNA: TGTGCCAGCAGCGTGAGCGGGGGCTCTCACGAAGAGCAGTACTTC. The J gene is TRBJ2-7, the V gene TRBV9, with TRBD2 identical over 8 bases. V was pared by 2 bases and J by 7 bases, with 11 bases of the junction left unmatched. In germline, CDR1 is SGDLS, CDR2 YYNGEE. The length of the CDR3 is 15 residues.

V gene TRBV4-3 combines with J gene TRBJ2-3; either TRBD1 or TRBD2 may fit D (5 bases each). The CDR3 loop spans 16 amino acids. The germline V and J ends were trimmed by 0 bases and 3 bases, with 13 bases remaining between them. CDR1 LGHNA and CDR2 YSLEER come from the germline V gene. Here the CDR3 DNA reads TGCGCCAGCAGCCAAGATGCTGGGGGACCGACAGATACGCAGTATTTT. Protein sequence: CASSQDAGGPTDTQYF.

V and J are TRBV5-8 and TRBJ2-1, with unresolved D. V was pared by 2 bases and J by 7 bases, with 10 bases between. Germline-derived CDR1 and CDR2 are SGHTS and YDEGEE. The CDR3 length is 13 residues. The CDR3 sequence is CASSFTAGNEQFF. For the CDR3, the DNA is TGTGCCAGCAGCTTCACGGCCGGGAATGAGCAGTTCTTC.